This TCR beta chain was observed in a study of blood T cell repertoires in COVID-19. Overall study: Researchers got acute and convalescent COVID-19 samples from the United States, Italy and Spain. PBMCs, B-cell-depleted T cells, or T cells provided the cDNA or gDNA that made up the material.

Assay used: immunoSEQ multiplex PCR; TCRdb lists only in-frame clones, some missing. Of 430,000 or so clones listed, 88% were seen once; the top ten hold about 2%. This CDR3 has 14 residues. Germline CDR1 KGHSH, CDR2 LQKENI. The V gene lost 0 bases and the J gene lost 6 bases, with 9 bases spanning the gap. What the recovered Cohort 3 donors had was two negative PCRs, clearance, or symptom resolution. Sequencing input: PBMCs or T cells enriched from blood (not recorded which). The receptor was derived from a woman aged 40 to 49 who had recovered from COVID-19. The rearrangement links TRBV18 to TRBJ2-1; D is ambiguous. CDR3 nucleotides: TGTGCCAGCTCACCACCGGTGTTAGCCAATGAGCAGTTCTTC. The encoded protein is CASSPPVLANEQFF.